The 16 T cell receptor beta chains given below trace back to one sample, sequenced in a study of response to subunit inactivated influenza vaccine. From the RT-PCR reads, TCRdb called clonotypes with MiXCR, one entry per CDR3 protein. The sample shows 500,000 to 550,000 distinct CDR3 sequences, approximately 7.7% of them seen only once. The specimen comprised PBMCs from blood, sampled less than 30 months after vaccination. All receptors come from a man between 50 and 70 years old who received an inactivated influenza vaccine.

This clonotype was recorded a few times. The chain recombines TRBV29-1 with TRBJ2-1; D is undetermined. The germline V gene encodes CDR1 SQVTM and CDR2 ANQGSEA. The CDR3 has 16 residues. Trimming stripped 4 bases from V and 1 base from J, with 17 bases between. CDR3 coding DNA: TGCAGCGTTGGGATGAGAGTGCTGCTTTCCTACAATGAGCAGTTCTTC. The encoded protein is CSVGMRVLLSYNEQFF.

This clonotype has at least ten counts. The chain is built from TRBV29-1 and TRBJ2-2; D is ambiguous. The CDR3 runs to 11 residues. Germline-derived CDR1 and CDR2 are SQVTM and ANQGSEA. The germline V and J ends were trimmed by 4 bases and 5 bases, with 5 bases remaining between them. The CDR3 spells CSVGDTGELFF. The CDR3 coding sequence is TGCAGCGTTGGTGATACCGGGGAGCTGTTTTTT.

This clonotype was seen at least ten times. The chain recombines TRBV29-1 with TRBJ2-7, with 10 nucleotides matching TRBD1. There are 13 residues in the CDR3. Germline lookup yields CDR1 SQVTM and CDR2 ANQGSEA. V dropped 6 bases and J dropped 2; count of bases not matched to a gene: 4. The DNA of the CDR3 is TGCAGCGTCCGGACAGGGGGGGCCTACGAGCAGTACTTC. It codes for CSVRTGGAYEQYF.

This chain uses TRBV5-1 with TRBJ2-5; D is uncertain. Germline CDR1 and CDR2: SGHRS and YFSETQ. V was pared by 0 bases and J by 4 bases, with 16 bases between. The CDR3 is 16 amino acids. CDR3 DNA: TGCGCCAGCAGCTTGGTGGGCAGAATGTCCGGAGAGACCCAGTACTTC. It yields the protein CASSLVGRMSGETQYF.

The rearrangement uses TRBV7-9 and TRBJ1-4; D is possibly TRBD1 (5 bases). This CDR3 is 15 amino acids long. Trimming stripped 2 bases from V and 6 bases from J, with 13 bases between. Germline loops: CDR1 SEHNR, CDR2 FQNEAQ (reference sequence). Written as DNA, the CDR3 is TGTGCCAGCAGCTTAAGGGCTGGGGGTGATGAAAAACTGTTTTTT. Its protein product is CASSLRAGGDEKLFF.

The V call is TRBV11-1, the J call TRBJ2-1, with D perhaps matching TRBD1 or TRBD2 (5 bases each). V lost 1 base and J lost 5, with 24 bases in between. Germline CDR1 is SGHAT and CDR2 is FQDESV (reference sequence). The CDR3 sequence is 19 residues long. This CDR3 reads CASSLGFLAGRWGHNEQFF. In DNA, the CDR3 is TGTGCCAGCAGCTTAGGCTTCTTGGCAGGCAGGTGGGGACACAATGAGCAGTTCTTC. Supplemented by reference TRBV11-1 and TRBJ2-1, the full variable domain reads EAEVAQSPRYKITEKSQAVAFWCDPISGHATLYWYRQILGQGPELLVQFQDESVVDDSQLPKDRFSAERLKGVDSTLKIQPAELGDSAMYLCASSLGFLAGRWGHNEQFFGPGTRLTVL.

This clonotype was seen more than once but under ten times. The rearrangement uses TRBV12-3 or TRBV12-4 and TRBJ2-1; D not resolved. Trimming shortened V by 0 bases and J by 8 bases, and 8 bases separated the two germline ends. This CDR3 contains 13 residues. The CDR3 sequence: CASSLATGYEQFF. The CDR3 DNA is TGTGCCAGCAGTTTAGCTACCGGCTATGAGCAGTTCTTC.

The chain employs TRBV7-2 and TRBJ1-6; D gene uncertain. Germline-derived CDR1 and CDR2 are SGHTA and FQGNSA. The CDR3 has 13 amino acids. The V end lost 3 bases, the J end lost 10 bases, and 10 bases lay between the germline ends. The CDR3 sequence: CASSLTFRSPLHF. The CDR3 DNA is TGTGCCAGCAGCTTGACTTTTCGATCACCCCTCCACTTT.

The chain links TRBV5-6 to TRBJ2-7, with D perhaps TRBD1 (6 bases). The length of the CDR3 is 14 residues. V gave up 2 bases and J gave up 2 bases, with 11 bases separating them. Germline loops: CDR1 SGHDT, CDR2 YYEEEE. The CDR3 DNA reads TGTGCCAGCAGCTTAGCAGGGGTCCCCTACGAGCAGTACTTC. Protein: CASSLAGVPYEQYF. Full variable domain (remainder filled in from reference TRBV5-6 and TRBJ2-7): DAGVTQSPTHLIKTRGQQVTLRCSPKSGHDTVSWYQQALGQGPQFIFQYYEEEERQRGNFPDRFSGHQFPNYSSELNVNALLLGDSALYLCASSLAGVPYEQYFGPGTRLTVT.

This clonotype was observed a few times. This chain joins TRBV11-2 and TRBJ2-7, with TRBD1 identical over 8 bases. Germline V gives CDR1 SGHAT, CDR2 FQNNGV. The trim removed 5 bases at V and 6 bases at J, leaving 9 bases unmatched. The CDR3 runs to 14 residues. The CDR3 reads CASSRIQGAGEQYF. As DNA, the CDR3 is TGTGCCAGCAGCCGGATTCAGGGGGCTGGCGAGCAGTACTTC. The full variable domain, rest sourced from reference TRBV11-2 and TRBJ2-7, is EAGVAQSPRYKIIEKRQSVAFWCNPISGHATLYWYQQILGQGPKLLIQFQNNGVVDDSQLPKDRFSAERLKGVDSTLKIQPAKLEDSAVYLCASSRIQGAGEQYFGPGTRLTVT.

This chain joins TRBV4-3 and TRBJ1-3; a weak D match, TRBD1 (5 bases). This CDR3 has 18 amino acids. Per germline, CDR1 LGHNA and CDR2 YSLEER. Deletions cut 3 bases from V and 0 bases from J, with 18 bases between. The CDR3 coding sequence is TGCGCCAGCAGCCACTCCGCCGGGACGGATGGCTCTGGAAACACCATATATTTT. Its translation is CASSHSAGTDGSGNTIYF.

This clonotype was counted ten times or more. The gene calls are TRBV12-3 or TRBV12-4 and TRBJ2-6, with D perhaps being TRBD1 or TRBD2 (5 bases each). The CDR3 covers 16 residues. Trimming left V 6 bases short and J 0 bases short, with 12 bases between. In DNA, the CDR3 is TGTGCCAGCAGGAGGGGATCTAGCTCTGGGGCCAACGTCCTGACTTTC. Residues: CASRRGSSSGANVLTF.

As regards this clonotype: This may be a read error, as it is one base from a much larger clone. The chain recombines TRBV9 with TRBJ2-3; 11 nucleotides agree with TRBD2. The CDR3 is made up of 15 amino acids. Germline values: CDR1 SGDLS, CDR2 YYNGEE. J was trimmed by 2 bases and V by 2 bases; bases with no gene match: 1. The CDR3 here is CASSVGLADTDTQYF. The CDR3 region has the DNA TGTGCCAGCAGCGTGGGACTAGCGGACACAGATACGCAGTATTTT.

The J gene is TRBJ2-2, the V gene TRBV28, with 10 bases matching TRBD1. This CDR3 region has 19 residues. With V trimmed by 6 bases and J by 3 bases, 16 bases remained unmatched. Germline CDR1 MDHEN, CDR2 SYDVKM. The CDR3: CASRWGTGATPRDTGELFF. CDR3 bases: TGTGCCAGCAGATGGGGGACAGGGGCCACCCCTCGGGACACCGGGGAGCTGTTTTTT. The full variable domain, its missing parts supplied by reference TRBV28 and TRBJ2-2, is DVKVTQSSRYLVKRTGEKVFLECVQDMDHENMFWYRQDPGLGLRLIYFSYDVKMKEKGDIPEGYSVSREKKERFSLILESASTNQTSMYLCASRWGTGATPRDTGELFFGEGSRLTVL.

In this sample, this clonotype turned up many times. The rearrangement links TRBV4-2 to TRBJ2-3; D is possibly TRBD2 (5 bases). The CDR3 contains 15 residues. From germline, CDR1 is LGHNA and CDR2 YNFKEQ. Trimming cost V 0 bases and J 6 bases, with 13 bases left between them. CDR3 loop: CASSQDLRGSDTQYF. CDR3 nucleotide sequence: TGTGCCAGCAGCCAAGATCTTCGAGGGTCTGATACGCAGTATTTT.

The chain couples TRBV5-1 to TRBJ1-2, with a possible D match to TRBD1 (5 bases). Trimming took off 4 bases at V and 0 bases at J, with 13 bases between the two ends. Germline CDR1 reads SGHRS; CDR2 reads YFSETQ. The CDR3 has 15 amino acids. This chain's CDR3 is CASSGRDASNYGYTF. The DNA for the CDR3 is TGCGCCAGCAGCGGACGGGACGCCTCTAACTATGGCTACACCTTC.